One T cell receptor (beta chain) is described in this entry. This record belongs to a study of blood T cell repertoires in COVID-19. As for the study in general: Sources were T cells, B-cell-depleted T cells, or PBMCs; the material itself was cDNA or gDNA.

Methods used by the authors: Reference gene primer amplification in the assay estimated nucleated cell counts. Profiled with immunoSEQ multiplex PCR; TCRdb holds only in-frame clones, not every one. Clonal size and the V and J genes are those of that table, whereas D and trimming came from the DNA. Of roughly 250,000 clones listed, 82% are singletons. The CDR3 runs 16 residues. Germline V gene lookup returns CDR1 MNHEY and CDR2 SVGAGI. With V trimmed by 4 bases and J by 5 bases, 11 bases remained unmatched. The sequencing sample was made of peripheral blood. This chain links TRBV6-5 with TRBJ1-5; 7 bases match TRBD1. The TCR sequence derives from a woman in her 70s with acute or convalescent COVID-19. The CDR3: CASSSYGADRDQPQHF. CDR3 sequence (DNA): TGTGCCAGCAGTTCCTACGGGGCCGACAGGGATCAGCCCCAGCATTTT.